These 24 T cell receptor beta chains were all obtained from the same sample, sequenced in a study of T cell repertoires in cytomegalovirus infection. TCRdb reanalysed the reads using MiXCR and keeps one entry per CDR3 protein. The repertoire holds about 700,000 distinct CDR3 sequences, with around 35% as singletons. These TCRs are of unknown antigen specificity. The specimen was cultured PBMCs, collected from culture after CMV antigen stimulation. The receptors were gathered from a human donor in good health (CMV status not recorded). Some clones in this sample may be carry-over from other donors' samples.

The chain combines TRBV5-1 with TRBJ2-5, with 9 bases lining up with TRBD1. This CDR3 is built from 15 residues. CDR1 and CDR2 from the germline V gene are SGHRS and YFSETQ. J was trimmed by 4 bases and V by 0 bases; bases with no gene match: 4. The CDR3: CASSLGTGVGETQYF. The CDR3 region has the DNA TGCGCCAGCAGCTTGGGGACAGGGGTCGGAGAGACCCAGTACTTC.

This clonotype has a handful of counts. V gene TRBV14 combines with J gene TRBJ2-1, with 9 bases aligning to TRBD2. Germline assignment: CDR1 SGHDN and CDR2 FVKESK. The J segment lost 8 bases and the V segment lost 5 bases, leaving 10 bases of the junction unmatched. The CDR3 is made up of 15 amino acids. CDR3 nucleotide sequence: TGTGCCAGCAGCGCCCTAGCGGGAATTAGCGATGAGCAGTTCTTC. It encodes CASSALAGISDEQFF. Using reference TRBV14 and TRBJ2-1 for the parts outside the CDR3, the full variable domain is EAGVTQFPSHSVIEKGQTVTLRCDPISGHDNLYWYRRVMGKEIKFLLHFVKESKQDESGMPNNRFLAERTGGTYSTLKVQPAELEDSGVYFCASSALAGISDEQFFGPGTRLTVL.

This clonotype has just a few counts. This chain joins TRBV7-6 and TRBJ2-3; D remains ambiguous. The CDR3 length is 13 residues. CDR1 and CDR2 from the germline V gene are SGHVS and FNYEAQ. The V end lost 1 base, the J end lost 9 bases, and 11 bases lay between the germline ends. CDR3 loop: CASSLVTLATQYF. As DNA, the CDR3 is TGTGCCAGCAGCTTAGTCACATTAGCCACGCAGTATTTT. The full variable domain, completed using reference TRBV7-6 and TRBJ2-3, is GAGVSQSPRYKVTKRGQDVALRCDPISGHVSLYWYRQALGQGPEFLTYFNYEAQQDKSGLPNDRFSAERPEGSISTLTIQRTEQRDSAMYRCASSLVTLATQYFGPGTRLTVL.

The chain has TRBV7-9 and TRBJ1-2, with D uncertain. This CDR3 has 16 residues. CDR1 is SEHNR and CDR2 is FQNEAQ in the germline V gene (reference sequence). The V and J ends lost 1 base and 6 bases respectively, with 18 bases between them. The CDR3 bases are TGTGCCAGCAGCTTAGGTGGCGCCCAAAGCCGGCATGGCTACACCTTC. Protein: CASSLGGAQSRHGYTF.

This clonotype was seen more than once but under ten times. The genes are TRBV6-6 and TRBJ2-7, with D possibly matching TRBD2 (6 bases). Trimming took off 8 bases at V and 2 bases at J, with 16 bases between the two ends. The CDR3 runs 14 residues. Germline CDR1 is MNHNY and CDR2 is SVGAGI (reference sequence). DNA of the CDR3: TGTGCCAGCCGAGAACTAGCTCTCACCTACGAGCAGTACTTC. Translation gives CASRELALTYEQYF.

This clonotype was observed a handful of times. The V call is TRBV11-2, the J call TRBJ2-2, with 8 bases that match TRBD1. In germline, CDR1 is SGHAT, CDR2 FQNNGV. The CDR3 loop spans 17 amino acids. The trim removed 5 bases at V and 5 bases at J, leaving 13 bases unmatched. The DNA for the CDR3 is TGTGCCAGCAGCCCGGCCACGGACAGGGATGGGACCGGGGAGCTGTTTTTT. Its translation is CASSPATDRDGTGELFF.

In this sample, this clonotype turned up many times. This chain links TRBV7-2 with TRBJ2-7, with TRBD1 as a possible D gene (5 bases). CDR1 is SGHTA, CDR2 FQGNSA, per germline. CDR3 size: 13 residues. V lost 4 bases to trimming and J lost 2 bases, with 9 bases between them. The CDR3 bases are TGTGCCAGCAGCTCCAGGGTCGCCTACGAGCAGTACTTC. It codes for CASSSRVAYEQYF.

The rearrangement links TRBV6-6 to TRBJ1-2; the D is unclear. CDR1 and CDR2 from the germline V gene are MNHNY and SVGAGI (reference sequence). The CDR3 spans 16 residues. V lost 6 bases to trimming and J lost 4 bases, with 21 bases between them. CDR3 sequence: CASSNARLDIFYGYTF. The CDR3 DNA follows: TGTGCCAGCAGCAACGCCCGGCTTGACATATTCTATGGCTACACCTTC.

The chain is built from TRBV14 and TRBJ2-3; D perhaps matches TRBD2 (6 bases). The CDR3 loop spans 16 amino acids. Germline V gene lookup returns CDR1 SGHDN and CDR2 FVKESK. V shed 0 bases and J shed 1 base, with 11 bases lying between them. The chain's CDR3 is CASSQDERAGTDTQYF. The CDR3 DNA follows: TGTGCCAGCAGCCAAGATGAGCGGGCAGGCACAGATACGCAGTATTTT.

This clonotype was seen only a few times. V is TRBV7-9 and J is TRBJ2-3; 8 positions match TRBD1. Looked up from germline, CDR1 is SEHNR and CDR2 is FQNEAQ (reference sequence). Trimming at V came to 7 bases and at J to 1 base, leaving 4 bases not matched to a gene. The length of the CDR3 is 14 residues. CDR3 nucleotides: TGTGCCAGCAACTCAGGGGGCGGCACAGATACGCAGTATTTT. As protein: CASNSGGGTDTQYF.

The chain combines TRBV7-2 with TRBJ2-1, with 10 bases that match TRBD2. The germline CDR1 and CDR2 sequences are SGHTA and FQGNSA. The CDR3 is 18 residues long. The V segment lost 1 base and the J segment 6 bases; nucleotides outside the gene matches: 12. The CDR3 coding sequence is TGTGCCAGCAGCTTAGGGGACCGGCTAGCGGGAGAGGGCAATGAGCAGTTCTTC. It yields the protein CASSLGDRLAGEGNEQFF.

This clonotype was picked up a small number of times. The chain uses TRBV7-8 and TRBJ2-1, with TRBD1 matching over 7 bases. The germline CDR1 and CDR2 sequences are SGHVS and FQNEAQ. CDR3 length: 13 amino acids. The junction had 6 bases not matched to a gene; V was cut back by 5 bases and J by 8 bases. This CDR3 is CASSDWDSYEQFF. CDR3 DNA: TGTGCCAGCAGCGATTGGGACAGCTATGAGCAGTTCTTC.

CDR3 coding DNA: TGTGCCAGCTCGGACCCTCGTCAGGTCTCCTACAATGAGCAGTTCTTC. Translated: CASSDPRQVSYNEQFF. The V and J genes are TRBV11-1 and TRBJ2-1; D call uncertain. V was pared by 8 bases and J by 0 bases, with 17 bases between. CDR1 is SGHAT and CDR2 is FQDESV in the germline V gene (reference sequence). The CDR3 spans 16 residues.

The V gene is TRBV6-5, the J gene TRBJ1-6; D possibly corresponds to TRBD1 (5 bases). This CDR3 is 15 amino acids long. Trimming removed 5 bases from V and 9 bases from J, with 17 bases in between. The V gene's germline CDR1 is MNHEY and CDR2 SVGAGI. The CDR3 nucleotides read TGTGCCAGCAGTGATAAAGGGAAAAGGGGTTCACCCCTCCACTTT. Protein product: CASSDKGKRGSPLHF.

The J gene is TRBJ1-6, the V gene TRBV7-9; D is perhaps TRBD1 (6 bases). The V end was cut by 8 bases, the J end by 11 bases, with 19 bases between. Germline loops: CDR1 SEHNR, CDR2 FQNEAQ (reference sequence). The CDR3 length is 14 residues. The CDR3 is CASGGGGGGPPLHF. CDR3 nucleotides: TGTGCCAGCGGTGGAGGCGGTGGGGGGCCACCCCTCCACTTT.

The table lists this clonotype with a few counts. CDR3 sequence reads: CASSLMAGPSTGELFF. CDR3 coding DNA: TGTGCCAGCAGCTTAATGGCGGGACCATCCACCGGGGAGCTGTTTTTT. The chain is built from TRBV7-6 and TRBJ2-2; possibly TRBD2 for D (6 bases). Germline V gene sequence: CDR1 SGHVS, CDR2 FNYEAQ. The V and J ends lost 2 bases and 4 bases respectively, with 14 bases between them. This CDR3 comprises 16 residues.

This chain uses TRBV4-1 with TRBJ2-5; TRBD2 agrees at 9 bases. The CDR3 spans 17 residues. After removal of 5 bases from V and 1 base from J, the junction contained 11 bases not matched to a gene. Germline V lookup: CDR1 MGHRA, CDR2 YSYEKL. This CDR3 reads CASSTQPSGGIQETQYF. For the CDR3, the DNA is TGCGCCAGCAGCACACAACCGAGCGGGGGGATCCAAGAGACCCAGTACTTC.

The V gene is TRBV3-1, the J gene TRBJ2-2, with D possibly TRBD2 on 5 matching bases. The CDR3 is 13 amino acids. V gave up 10 bases and J gave up 5 bases, with 14 bases separating them. Looked up from germline, CDR1 is LGHDT and CDR2 is YNNKEL (reference sequence). Here the CDR3 DNA reads TGTGCCACCTCTATACTAGGAACCGGGGAGCTGTTTTTT. This translates into CATSILGTGELFF.

This clonotype was detected a few times. The chain has TRBV2 and TRBJ1-1, with D possibly TRBD1 on 5 matching bases. Germline CDR1 SNHLY, CDR2 FYNNEI. Trimming cost V 5 bases and J 1 base, with 14 bases left between them. The CDR3 covers 15 residues. For the CDR3, the DNA is TGTGCCAGCAGTCCGGAGGGACTCAGGAACACTGAAGCTTTCTTT. Translated, it gives CASSPEGLRNTEAFF.

There are a few counts of this clonotype. CDR3 in DNA: TGTGCCAGTACTCCAGTAGGGGCAGTCGACTATGGCTACACCTTC. It yields the protein CASTPVGAVDYGYTF. The J gene is TRBJ1-2, the V gene TRBV19; D may be TRBD1 (5 bases). Germline values: CDR1 LNHDA, CDR2 SQIVND (reference sequence). Trimming shortened V by 7 bases and J by 3 bases, and 18 bases separated the two germline ends. The CDR3 sequence is 15 residues long. The full variable domain, in which reference TRBV19 and TRBJ1-2 provide the parts outside the CDR3, is DGGITQSPKYLFRKEGQNVTLSCEQNLNHDAMYWYRQDPGQGLRLIYYSQIVNDFQKGDIAEGYSVSREKKESFPLTVTSAQKNPTAFYLCASTPVGAVDYGYTFGSGTRLTVV.

This clonotype has ten or more counts. The chain joins TRBV7-2 to TRBJ1-1, with a weak D call TRBD1 (6 bases). The V gene lost 4 bases and the J gene lost 4 bases, with 16 bases spanning the gap. Per germline, CDR1 SGHTA and CDR2 FQGNSA. This CDR3 has 15 amino acids. This CDR3 is CASSSQTGLGTEAFF. The CDR3 nucleotides read TGTGCCAGCAGCTCGCAGACAGGCCTAGGCACTGAAGCTTTCTTT. The full variable domain, rest sourced from reference TRBV7-2 and TRBJ1-1, is GAGVSQSPSNKVTEKGKDVELRCDPISGHTALYWYRQSLGQGLEFLIYFQGNSAPDKSGLPSDRFSAERTGGSVSTLTIQRTQQEDSAVYLCASSSQTGLGTEAFFGQGTRLTVV.

This clonotype occurred a few times. This chain connects TRBV7-2 to TRBJ2-7; either TRBD1 or TRBD2 may fit D (7 bases each). Germline V lookup: CDR1 SGHTA, CDR2 FQGNSA. The V gene lost 4 bases and the J gene lost 3 bases, with 16 bases spanning the gap. CDR3 length: 15 amino acids. The CDR3 loop reads CASSWGGTASYEQYF. In DNA, the CDR3 is TGTGCCAGCAGCTGGGGAGGGACAGCAAGCTACGAGCAGTACTTC.

The chain has TRBV4-2 and TRBJ1-2; D is uncertain. This CDR3 contains 13 residues. V was cut by 0 bases and J by 8 bases, with 10 bases left in between. Germline lookup yields CDR1 LGHNA and CDR2 YNFKEQ. Here the CDR3 DNA reads TGTGCCAGCAGCCAAGATCGGGGTGACGGCTACACCTTC. Protein product: CASSQDRGDGYTF.

The rearrangement joins TRBV11-2 to TRBJ2-5; D remains unclear. The CDR3 contains 13 residues. Trimming took off 5 bases at V and 5 bases at J, with 12 bases between the two ends. Germline CDR1 is SGHAT and CDR2 is FQNNGV. The CDR3 nucleotides are TGTGCCAGCAGCACATGGGCTAGGGAGACCCAGTACTTC. Translating it yields CASSTWARETQYF.